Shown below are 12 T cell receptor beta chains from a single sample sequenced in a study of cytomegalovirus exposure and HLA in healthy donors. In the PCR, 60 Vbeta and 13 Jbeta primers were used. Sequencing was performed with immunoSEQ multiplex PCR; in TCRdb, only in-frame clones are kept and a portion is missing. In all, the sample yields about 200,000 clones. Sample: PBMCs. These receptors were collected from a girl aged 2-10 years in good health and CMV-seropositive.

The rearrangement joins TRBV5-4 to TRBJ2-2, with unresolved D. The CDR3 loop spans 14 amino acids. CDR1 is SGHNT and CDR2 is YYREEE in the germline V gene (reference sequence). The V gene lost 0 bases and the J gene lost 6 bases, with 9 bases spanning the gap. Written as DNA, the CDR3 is TGTGCCAGCAGCTTGGCCACTCAACCCGGGGAGCTGTTTTTT. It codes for CASSLATQPGELFF.

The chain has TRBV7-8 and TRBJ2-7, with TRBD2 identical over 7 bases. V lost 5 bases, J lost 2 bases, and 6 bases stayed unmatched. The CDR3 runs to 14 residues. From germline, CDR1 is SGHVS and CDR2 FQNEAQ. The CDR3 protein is CASSRLALTYEQYF. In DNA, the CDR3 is TGTGCCAGCAGCCGACTAGCACTAACCTACGAGCAGTACTTC. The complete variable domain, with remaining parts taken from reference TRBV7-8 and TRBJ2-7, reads GAGVSQSPRYKVAKRGQDVALRCDPISGHVSLFWYQQALGQGPEFLTYFQNEAQLDKSGLPSDRFFAERPEGSVSTLKIQRTQQEDSAVYLCASSRLALTYEQYFGPGTRLTVT.

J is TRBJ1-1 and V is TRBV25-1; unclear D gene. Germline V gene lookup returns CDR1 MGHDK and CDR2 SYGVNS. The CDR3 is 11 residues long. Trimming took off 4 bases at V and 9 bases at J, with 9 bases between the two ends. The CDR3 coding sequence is TGTGCCAGCAGTGGGGTCGGGAAAGCTTTCTTT. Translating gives CASSGVGKAFF.

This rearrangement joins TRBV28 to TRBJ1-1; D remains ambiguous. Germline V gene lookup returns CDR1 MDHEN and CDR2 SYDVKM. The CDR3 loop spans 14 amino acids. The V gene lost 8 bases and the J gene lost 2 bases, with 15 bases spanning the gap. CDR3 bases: TGTGCCAGCGAAGCGGCAGACACTAACACTGAAGCTTTCTTT. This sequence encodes CASEAADTNTEAFF.

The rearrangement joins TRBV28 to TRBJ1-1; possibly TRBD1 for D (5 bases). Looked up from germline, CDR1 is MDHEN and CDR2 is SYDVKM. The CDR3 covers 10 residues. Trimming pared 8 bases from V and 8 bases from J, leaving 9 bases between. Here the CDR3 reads CASWGVEAFF. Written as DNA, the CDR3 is TGTGCCAGCTGGGGGGTAGAAGCTTTCTTT.

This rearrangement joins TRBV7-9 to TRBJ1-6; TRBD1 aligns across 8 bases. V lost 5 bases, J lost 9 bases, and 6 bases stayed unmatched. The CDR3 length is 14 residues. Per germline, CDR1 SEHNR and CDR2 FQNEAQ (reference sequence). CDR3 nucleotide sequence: TGTGCCAGCAGCCAGGGGGGGACAGGTTCACCCCTCCACTTT. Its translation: CASSQGGTGSPLHF.

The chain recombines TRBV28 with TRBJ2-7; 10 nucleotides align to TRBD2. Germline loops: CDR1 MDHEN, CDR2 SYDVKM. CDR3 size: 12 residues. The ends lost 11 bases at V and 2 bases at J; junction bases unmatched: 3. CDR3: CASGTSAYEQYF. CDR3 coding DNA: TGTGCCTCAGGGACTAGCGCCTACGAGCAGTACTTC.

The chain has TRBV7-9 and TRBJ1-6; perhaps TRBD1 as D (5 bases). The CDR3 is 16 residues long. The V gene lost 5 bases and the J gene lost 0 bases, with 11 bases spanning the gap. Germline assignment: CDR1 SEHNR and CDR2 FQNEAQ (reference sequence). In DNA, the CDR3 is TGTGCCAGCAGCCCGGAGGGGAGCTCCTATAATTCACCCCTCCACTTT. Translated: CASSPEGSSYNSPLHF.

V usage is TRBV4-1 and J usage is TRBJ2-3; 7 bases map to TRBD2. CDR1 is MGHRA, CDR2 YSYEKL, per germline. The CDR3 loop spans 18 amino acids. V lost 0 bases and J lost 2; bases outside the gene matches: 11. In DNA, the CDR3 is TGCGCCAGCAGCCAAGAAACGGGAGGAGTCACCCTCACAGATACGCAGTATTTT. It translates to CASSQETGGVTLTDTQYF.

CDR3 DNA sequence: TGTGCCAGCAGCCCGACTAGCGGGAGGTATCCGGGCTCTGGGGCCAACGTCCTGACTTTC. Translating it yields CASSPTSGRYPGSGANVLTF. V is TRBV13 and J is TRBJ2-6, with 13 nucleotides matching TRBD2. This CDR3 has 20 amino acids. Germline assignment: CDR1 PRHDT and CDR2 FYEKMQ (reference sequence). V lost 5 bases to trimming and J lost 0 bases; unmatched junction nucleotides: 10.

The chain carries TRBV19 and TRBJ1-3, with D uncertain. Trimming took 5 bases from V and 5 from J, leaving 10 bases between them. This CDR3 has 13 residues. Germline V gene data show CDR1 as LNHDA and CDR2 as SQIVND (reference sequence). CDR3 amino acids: CASSPGERNTIYF. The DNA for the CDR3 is TGTGCCAGTAGTCCCGGGGAGCGAAACACCATATATTTT.

CDR3 DNA sequence: TGTGCCAGCAGTGAGGTACTCTCGGGAAACACCATATATTTT. It codes for CASSEVLSGNTIYF. The chain couples TRBV6-1 to TRBJ1-3; D gene ambiguous. The germline V and J ends were trimmed by 3 bases and 4 bases, with 10 bases remaining between them. This CDR3 has 14 residues. Germline V gene sequence: CDR1 MNHNS, CDR2 SASEGT.